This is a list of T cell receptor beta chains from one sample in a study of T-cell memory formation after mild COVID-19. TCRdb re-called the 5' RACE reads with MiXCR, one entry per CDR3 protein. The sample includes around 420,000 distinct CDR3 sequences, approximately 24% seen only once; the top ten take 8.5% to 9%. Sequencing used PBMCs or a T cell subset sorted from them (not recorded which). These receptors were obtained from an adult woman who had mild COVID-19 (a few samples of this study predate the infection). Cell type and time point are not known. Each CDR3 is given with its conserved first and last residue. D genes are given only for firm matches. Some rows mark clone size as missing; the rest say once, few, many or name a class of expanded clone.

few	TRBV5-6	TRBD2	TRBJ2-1	CASSLWTSGTVEQFF	TGTGCCAGCAGCTTGTGGACTAGCGGGACGGTTGAGCAGTTCTTC
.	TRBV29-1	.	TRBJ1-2	CSVIGGNYGYTF	TGCAGCGTTATAGGGGGTAACTATGGCTACACCTTC
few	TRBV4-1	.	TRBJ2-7	CASSQERDRSSYEQYF	TGCGCCAGCAGCCAAGAGCGGGACAGAAGCTCCTACGAGCAGTACTTC
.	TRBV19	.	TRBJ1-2	CASSIDSPYGYTF	TGTGCCAGTAGTATCGACAGCCCCTATGGCTACACCTTC
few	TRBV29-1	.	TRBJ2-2	CSVDGRGGFGELFF	TGCAGCGTTGATGGCAGGGGGGGATTCGGGGAGCTGTTTTTT
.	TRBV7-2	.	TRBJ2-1	CASSLDLGPYNEQFF	TGTGCCAGCAGCTTAGATCTGGGGCCTTACAATGAGCAGTTCTTC
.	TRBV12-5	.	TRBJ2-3	CASGWGPPDTQYF	TGTGCTAGTGGTTGGGGCCCACCGGATACGCAGTATTTT
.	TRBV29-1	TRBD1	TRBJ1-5	CSAPDRVDQPQHF	TGCAGCGCCCCGGACAGGGTTGATCAGCCCCAGCATTTT
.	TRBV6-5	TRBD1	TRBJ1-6	CASSLPRDREHSPLHF	TGTGCCAGCAGTCTCCCCCGGGACAGGGAACATTCACCCCTCCACTTT
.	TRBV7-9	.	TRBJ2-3	CASSPRAPSSTDTQYF	TGTGCCAGCAGCCCCCGAGCACCCTCTAGCACAGATACGCAGTATTTT
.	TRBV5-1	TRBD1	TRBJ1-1	CASSTRTGSNTEAFF	TGCGCCAGCAGCACCAGGACAGGGAGTAACACTGAAGCTTTCTTT
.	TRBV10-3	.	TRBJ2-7	CAISAGAVYEQYF	TGTGCCATCAGCGCCGGGGCTGTCTACGAGCAGTACTTC
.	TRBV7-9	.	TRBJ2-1	CASSLGVSSYNEQFF	TGTGCCAGCAGCTTAGGGGTCAGCTCCTACAATGAGCAGTTCTTC
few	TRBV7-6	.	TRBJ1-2	CASSLNHGSLGYGYTF	TGTGCCAGCAGCTTAAATCACGGCAGCCTAGGCTATGGCTACACCTTC
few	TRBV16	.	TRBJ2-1	CASSESERYNEQFF	TGTGCCAGCAGCGAATCGGAGAGATACAATGAGCAGTTCTTC
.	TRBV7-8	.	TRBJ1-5	CASTLERVSNQPQHF	TGTGCCAGCACCCTTGAGCGGGTTAGCAATCAGCCCCAGCATTTT
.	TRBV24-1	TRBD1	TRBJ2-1	CATSDPSPGQGFGEQFF	TGTGCCACCAGTGATCCATCCCCCGGACAGGGGTTTGGTGAGCAGTTCTTC
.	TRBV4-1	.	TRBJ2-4	CASSQGGLAKNIQYF	TGCGCCAGCAGCCAAGGAGGACTAGCCAAAAACATTCAGTACTTC
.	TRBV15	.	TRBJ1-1	CATSRDIATEAFF	TGTGCCACCAGCAGAGATATCGCCACTGAAGCTTTCTTT
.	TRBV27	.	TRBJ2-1	CASTPRQGLYNEQFF	TGTGCCAGCACCCCTCGGCAGGGGCTTTACAATGAGCAGTTCTTC
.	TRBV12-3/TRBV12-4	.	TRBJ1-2	CASRGTPESGYTF	TGTGCCAGCAGAGGGACACCTGAGAGTGGCTACACCTTC
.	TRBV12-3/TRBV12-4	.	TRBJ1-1	CATLRGVTEAFF	TGTGCCACCCTTCGAGGGGTCACTGAAGCTTTCTTT
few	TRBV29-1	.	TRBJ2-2	CSVVQLQGGELFF	TGCAGCGTTGTACAGCTTCAAGGCGGGGAGCTGTTTTTT
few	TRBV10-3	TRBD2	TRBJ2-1	CAISESGTTYNEQFF	TGTGCCATCAGTGAATCTGGGACTACCTACAATGAGCAGTTCTTC
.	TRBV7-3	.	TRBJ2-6	CASGENSGANVLTF	TGTGCCAGCGGCGAAAACTCCGGGGCCAACGTCCTGACTTTC
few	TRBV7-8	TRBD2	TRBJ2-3	CASSFHFAGEDTQYF	TGTGCCAGCAGCTTCCATTTCGCGGGGGAAGATACGCAGTATTTT
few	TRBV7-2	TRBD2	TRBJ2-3	CASSGSGISTDTQYF	TGTGCCAGCAGCGGTAGCGGGATTAGCACAGATACGCAGTATTTT
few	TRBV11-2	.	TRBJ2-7	CASSKDSVTYEQYF	TGTGCCAGCAGCAAGGACAGCGTCACCTACGAGCAGTACTTC
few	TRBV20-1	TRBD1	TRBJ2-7	CSARISQGAYEQYF	TGCAGTGCTAGAATCTCCCAGGGGGCCTACGAGCAGTACTTC
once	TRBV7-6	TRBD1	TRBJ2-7	CASSYGQGAPKQYF	TGTGCCAGCAGCTACGGACAGGGGGCACCCAAGCAGTACTTC
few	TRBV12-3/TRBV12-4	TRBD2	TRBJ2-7	CASSSPGLTYEQYF	TGTGCCAGCAGCTCACCGGGACTAACATACGAGCAGTACTTC
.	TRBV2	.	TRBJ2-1	CASYRTKGYEQFF	TGTGCCAGCTACCGGACAAAGGGGTATGAGCAGTTCTTC
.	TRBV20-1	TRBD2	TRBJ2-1	CSARAGGNPREQFF	TGCAGTGCTAGAGCCGGGGGGAACCCTAGGGAGCAGTTCTTC
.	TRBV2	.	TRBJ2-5	CASSAFEGGKETQYF	TGTGCCAGCAGCGCCTTTGAAGGGGGGAAGGAGACCCAGTACTTC
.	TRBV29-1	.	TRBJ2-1	CSVEDPKWDEQFF	TGCAGCGTTGAAGACCCCAAGTGGGATGAGCAGTTCTTC
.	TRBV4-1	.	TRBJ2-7	CASSQVGDEQYF	TGCGCCAGCAGCCAAGTCGGAGACGAGCAGTACTTC
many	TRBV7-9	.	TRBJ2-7	CASSLGTRSYEQYF	TGTGCCAGCAGCCTCGGGACGCGTAGCTACGAGCAGTACTTC
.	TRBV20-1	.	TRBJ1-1	CSAPGASDTEAFF	TGCAGTGCCCCAGGGGCCTCGGACACTGAAGCTTTCTTT
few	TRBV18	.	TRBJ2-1	CASSLISYGEQFF	TGTGCCAGCTCTCTCATCTCCTACGGTGAGCAGTTCTTC
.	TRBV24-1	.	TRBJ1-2	CATSDSDTRGYTF	TGTGCCACCAGTGATTCCGACACGCGCGGCTACACCTTC
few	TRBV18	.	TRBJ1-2	CASSIETNYGYTF	TGTGCCAGCTCGATAGAAACTAACTATGGCTACACCTTC
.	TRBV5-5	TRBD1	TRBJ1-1	CASSPGQGPRGTEAFF	TGTGCCAGCAGCCCTGGACAGGGCCCCAGGGGCACTGAAGCTTTCTTT
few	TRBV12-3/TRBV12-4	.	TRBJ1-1	CASRLSGTTNTEAFF	TGTGCCAGCAGGTTATCCGGGACAACGAACACTGAAGCTTTCTTT
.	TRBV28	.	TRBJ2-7	CASSLSQEQYF	TGTGCCAGCAGTTTATCACAGGAGCAGTACTTC
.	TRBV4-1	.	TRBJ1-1	CASSQRVDLADEAFF	TGCGCCAGCAGCCAACGGGTGGACCTCGCGGATGAAGCTTTCTTT